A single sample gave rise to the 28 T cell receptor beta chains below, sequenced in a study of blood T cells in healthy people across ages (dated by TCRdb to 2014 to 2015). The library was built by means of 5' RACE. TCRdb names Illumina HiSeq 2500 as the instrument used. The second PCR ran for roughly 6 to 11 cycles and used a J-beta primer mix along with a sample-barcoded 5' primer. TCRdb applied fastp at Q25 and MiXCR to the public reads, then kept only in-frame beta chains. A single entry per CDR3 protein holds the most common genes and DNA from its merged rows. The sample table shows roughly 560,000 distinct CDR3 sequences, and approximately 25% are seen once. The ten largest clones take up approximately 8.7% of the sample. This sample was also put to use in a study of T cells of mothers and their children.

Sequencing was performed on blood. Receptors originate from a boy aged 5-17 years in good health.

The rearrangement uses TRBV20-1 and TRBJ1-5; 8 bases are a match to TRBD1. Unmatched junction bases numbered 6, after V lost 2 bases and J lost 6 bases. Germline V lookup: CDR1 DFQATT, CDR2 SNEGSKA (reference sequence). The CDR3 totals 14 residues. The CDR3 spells CSARTDRGGQPQHF. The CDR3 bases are TGCAGTGCTAGAACAGACAGGGGCGGTCAGCCCCAGCATTTT.

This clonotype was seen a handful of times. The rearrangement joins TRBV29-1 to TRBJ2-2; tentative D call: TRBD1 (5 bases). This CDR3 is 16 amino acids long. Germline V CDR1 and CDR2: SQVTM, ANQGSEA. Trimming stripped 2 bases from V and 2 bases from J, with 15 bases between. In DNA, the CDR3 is TGCAGCGTTGAAAGAGAAGGGGCTACAAACACCGGGGAGCTGTTTTTT. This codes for CSVEREGATNTGELFF.

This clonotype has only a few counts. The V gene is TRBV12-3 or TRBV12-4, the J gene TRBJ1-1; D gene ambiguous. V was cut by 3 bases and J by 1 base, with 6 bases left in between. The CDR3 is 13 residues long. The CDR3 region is CASSFAQNTEAFF. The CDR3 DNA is TGTGCCAGCAGTTTTGCACAGAACACTGAAGCTTTCTTT.

CDR3 bases: TGTGCCAGCAGCTTAGTGACTAGCGGGACCTACAATGAGCAGTTCTTC. This translates into CASSLVTSGTYNEQFF. The chain uses TRBV7-9 and TRBJ2-1; 11 bases are a match to TRBD2. Germline CDR1 SEHNR, CDR2 FQNEAQ (reference sequence). The CDR3 covers 16 residues. V gave up 1 base and J gave up 2 bases; unmatched junction bases: 1. Full variable domain (missing parts from reference TRBV7-9 and TRBJ2-1): DTGVSQNPRHKITKRGQNVTFRCDPISEHNRLYWYRQTLGQGPEFLTYFQNEAQLEKSRLLSDRFSAERPKGSFSTLEIQRTEQGDSAMYLCASSLVTSGTYNEQFFGPGTRLTVL.

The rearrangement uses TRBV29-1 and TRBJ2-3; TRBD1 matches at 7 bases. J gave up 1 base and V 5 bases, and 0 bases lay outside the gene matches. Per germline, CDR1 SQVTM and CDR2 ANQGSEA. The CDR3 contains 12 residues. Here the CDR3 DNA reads TGCAGCGTTACAGGGGGCACAGATACGCAGTATTTT. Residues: CSVTGGTDTQYF.

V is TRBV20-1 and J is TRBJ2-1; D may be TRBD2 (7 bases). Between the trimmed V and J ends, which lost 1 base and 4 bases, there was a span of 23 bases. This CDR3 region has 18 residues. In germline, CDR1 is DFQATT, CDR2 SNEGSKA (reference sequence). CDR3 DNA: TGCAGTGCTAGAGGCGGGGGCCCTGGCGTCCCCAATTACAATGAGCAGTTCTTC. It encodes CSARGGGPGVPNYNEQFF.

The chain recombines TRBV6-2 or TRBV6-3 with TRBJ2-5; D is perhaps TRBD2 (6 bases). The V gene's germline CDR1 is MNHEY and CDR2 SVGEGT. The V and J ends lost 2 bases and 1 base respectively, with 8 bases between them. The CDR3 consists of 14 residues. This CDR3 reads CASSYLGGQETQYF. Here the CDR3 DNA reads TGTGCCAGCAGTTACCTGGGGGGCCAAGAGACCCAGTACTTC.

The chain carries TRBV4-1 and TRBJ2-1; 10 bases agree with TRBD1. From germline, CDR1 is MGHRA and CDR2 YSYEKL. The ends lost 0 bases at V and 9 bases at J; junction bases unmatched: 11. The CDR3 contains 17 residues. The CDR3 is CASSQDKGTGARAEQFF. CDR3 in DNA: TGCGCCAGCAGCCAAGATAAGGGGACAGGGGCCCGTGCTGAGCAGTTCTTC.

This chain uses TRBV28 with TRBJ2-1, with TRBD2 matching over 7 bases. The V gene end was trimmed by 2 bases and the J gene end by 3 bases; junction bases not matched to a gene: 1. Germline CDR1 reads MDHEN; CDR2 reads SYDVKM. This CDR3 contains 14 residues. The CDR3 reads CASSLQRDYNEQFF. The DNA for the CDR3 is TGTGCCAGCAGTTTACAGCGGGACTACAATGAGCAGTTCTTC.

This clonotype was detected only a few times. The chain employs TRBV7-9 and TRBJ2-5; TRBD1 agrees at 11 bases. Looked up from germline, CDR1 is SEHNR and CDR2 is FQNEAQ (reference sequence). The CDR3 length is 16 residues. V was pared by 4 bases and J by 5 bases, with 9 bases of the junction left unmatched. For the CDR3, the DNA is TGTGCCAGCAGCTCCTCCGGGACAGGGGGTCGGGAGACCCAGTACTTC. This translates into CASSSSGTGGRETQYF.

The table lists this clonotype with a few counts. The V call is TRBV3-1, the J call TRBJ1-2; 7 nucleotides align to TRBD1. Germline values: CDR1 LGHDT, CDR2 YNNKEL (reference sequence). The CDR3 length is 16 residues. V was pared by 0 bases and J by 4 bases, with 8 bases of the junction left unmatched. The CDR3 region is CASSQDGYRGGYGYTF. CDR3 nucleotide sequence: TGTGCCAGCAGCCAAGATGGGTACAGGGGAGGCTATGGCTACACCTTC.

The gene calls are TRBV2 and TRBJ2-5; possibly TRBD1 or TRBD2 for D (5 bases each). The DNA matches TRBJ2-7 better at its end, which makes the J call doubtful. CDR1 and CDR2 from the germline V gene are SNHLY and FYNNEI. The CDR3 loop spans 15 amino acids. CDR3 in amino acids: CASSEVGTDSYEQYF. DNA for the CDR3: TGTGCCAGCAGTGAAGTAGGGACGGACTCCTACGAGCAGTACTTC.

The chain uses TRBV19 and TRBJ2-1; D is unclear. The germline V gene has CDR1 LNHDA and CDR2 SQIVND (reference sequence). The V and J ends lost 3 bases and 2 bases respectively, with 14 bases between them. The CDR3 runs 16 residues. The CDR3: CASSIYSSGPYNEQFF. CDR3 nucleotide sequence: TGTGCCAGTAGTATCTACAGCTCAGGCCCCTACAATGAGCAGTTCTTC.

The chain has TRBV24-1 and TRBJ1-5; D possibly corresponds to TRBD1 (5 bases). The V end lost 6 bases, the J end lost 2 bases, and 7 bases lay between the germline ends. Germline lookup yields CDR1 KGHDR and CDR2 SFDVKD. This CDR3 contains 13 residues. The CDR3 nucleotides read TGTGCCACCAGTCCGGGGGGCAATCAGCCCCAGCATTTT. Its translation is CATSPGGNQPQHF.

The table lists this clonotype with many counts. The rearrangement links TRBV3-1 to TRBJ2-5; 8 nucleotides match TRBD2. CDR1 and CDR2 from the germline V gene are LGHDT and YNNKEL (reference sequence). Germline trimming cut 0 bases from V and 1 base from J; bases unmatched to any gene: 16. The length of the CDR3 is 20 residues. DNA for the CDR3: TGTGCCAGCAGCCAAGATCCCGCTACTTTAGCGGGGAACACCCAAGAGACCCAGTACTTC. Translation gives CASSQDPATLAGNTQETQYF.

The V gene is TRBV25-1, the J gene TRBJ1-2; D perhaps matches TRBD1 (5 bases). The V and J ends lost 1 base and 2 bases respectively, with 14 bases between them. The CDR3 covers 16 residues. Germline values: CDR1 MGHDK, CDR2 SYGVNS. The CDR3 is CASSESRAGLNYGYTF. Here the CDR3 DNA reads TGTGCCAGCAGTGAATCGAGGGCAGGGCTGAACTATGGCTACACCTTC.

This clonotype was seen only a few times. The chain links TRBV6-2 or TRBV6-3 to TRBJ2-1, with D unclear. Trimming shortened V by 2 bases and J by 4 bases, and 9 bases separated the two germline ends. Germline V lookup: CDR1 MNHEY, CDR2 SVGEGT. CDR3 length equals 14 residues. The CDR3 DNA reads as TGTGCCAGCAGTTACGGCAGCGAATACAATGAGCAGTTCTTC. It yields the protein CASSYGSEYNEQFF.

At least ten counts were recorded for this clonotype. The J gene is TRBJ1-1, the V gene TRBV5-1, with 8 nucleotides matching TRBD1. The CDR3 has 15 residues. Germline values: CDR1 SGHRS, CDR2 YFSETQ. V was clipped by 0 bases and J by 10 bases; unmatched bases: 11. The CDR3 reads CASSLVEGTGRRAFF. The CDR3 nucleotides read TGCGCCAGCAGCTTGGTAGAAGGGACAGGAAGGCGAGCTTTCTTT.

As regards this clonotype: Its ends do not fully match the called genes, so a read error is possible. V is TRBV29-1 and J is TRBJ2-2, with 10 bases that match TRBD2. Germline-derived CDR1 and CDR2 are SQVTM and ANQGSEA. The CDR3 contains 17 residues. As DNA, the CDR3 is TGCAGCGTTGTCATGCTAGCGGGAGACGGCGGCACCGGGGAGCTGATTTTT. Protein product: CSVVMLAGDGGTGELIF.

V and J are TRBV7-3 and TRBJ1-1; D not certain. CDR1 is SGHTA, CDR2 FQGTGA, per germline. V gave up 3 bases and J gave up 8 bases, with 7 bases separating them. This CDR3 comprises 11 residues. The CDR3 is CASSFSLEAFF. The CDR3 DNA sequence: TGTGCCAGCAGCTTTAGCTTGGAAGCTTTCTTT. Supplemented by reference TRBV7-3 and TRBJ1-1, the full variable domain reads GAGVSQTPSNKVTEKGKYVELRCDPISGHTALYWYRQSLGQGPEFLIYFQGTGAADDSGLPNDRFFAVRPEGSVSTLKIQRTERGDSAVYLCASSFSLEAFFGQGTRLTVV.

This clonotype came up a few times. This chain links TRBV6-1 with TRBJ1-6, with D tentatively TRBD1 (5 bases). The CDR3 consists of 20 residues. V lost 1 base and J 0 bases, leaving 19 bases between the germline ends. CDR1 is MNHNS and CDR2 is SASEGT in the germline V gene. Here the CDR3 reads CASSEEQVQLLSSYNSPLHF. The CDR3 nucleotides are TGTGCCAGCAGTGAAGAACAGGTTCAGCTCCTGAGCTCCTATAATTCACCCCTCCACTTT.

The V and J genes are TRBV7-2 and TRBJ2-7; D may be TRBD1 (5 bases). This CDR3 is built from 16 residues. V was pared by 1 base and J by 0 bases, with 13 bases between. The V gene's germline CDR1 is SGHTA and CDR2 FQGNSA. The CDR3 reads CASSLDPARGSYEQYF. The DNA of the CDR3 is TGTGCCAGCAGCTTAGATCCAGCAAGGGGCTCCTACGAGCAGTACTTC. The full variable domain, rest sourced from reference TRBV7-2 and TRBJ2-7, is GAGVSQSPSNKVTEKGKDVELRCDPISGHTALYWYRQSLGQGLEFLIYFQGNSAPDKSGLPSDRFSAERTGGSVSTLTIQRTQQEDSAVYLCASSLDPARGSYEQYFGPGTRLTVT.

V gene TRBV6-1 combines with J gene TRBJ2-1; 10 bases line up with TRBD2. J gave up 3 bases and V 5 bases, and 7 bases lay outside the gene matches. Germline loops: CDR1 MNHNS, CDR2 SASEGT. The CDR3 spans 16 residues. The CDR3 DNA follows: TGTGCCAGCAGTACCCGGACTAGCGGCAACTACAATGAGCAGTTCTTC. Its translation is CASSTRTSGNYNEQFF.

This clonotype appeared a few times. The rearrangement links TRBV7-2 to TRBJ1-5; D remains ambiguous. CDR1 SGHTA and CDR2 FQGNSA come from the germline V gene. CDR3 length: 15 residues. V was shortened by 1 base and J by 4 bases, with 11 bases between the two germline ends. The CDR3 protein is CASSLVASGNQPQHF. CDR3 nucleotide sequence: TGTGCCAGCAGCTTAGTGGCATCGGGAAATCAGCCCCAGCATTTT.

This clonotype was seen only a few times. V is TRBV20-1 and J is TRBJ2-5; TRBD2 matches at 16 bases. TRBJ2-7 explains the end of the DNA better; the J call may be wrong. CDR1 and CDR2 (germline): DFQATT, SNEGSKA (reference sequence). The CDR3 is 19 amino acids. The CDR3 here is CSARDARAPGLAGGYEQYF. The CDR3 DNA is TGCAGTGCTAGAGATGCCCGGGCCCCGGGACTAGCGGGGGGGTACGAGCAGTACTTC.

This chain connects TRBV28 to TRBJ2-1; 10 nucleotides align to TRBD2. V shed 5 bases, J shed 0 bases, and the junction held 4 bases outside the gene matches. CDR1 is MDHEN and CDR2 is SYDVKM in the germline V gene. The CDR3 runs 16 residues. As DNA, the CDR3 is TGTGCCAGCAGTCTAGCGGGAGTTCTCTCCTACAATGAGCAGTTCTTC. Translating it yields CASSLAGVLSYNEQFF.

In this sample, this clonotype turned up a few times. DNA for the CDR3: TGTGCCAGCAGCCGATTAGGGGACAGGGGCTACGAGCAGTACTTC. This codes for CASSRLGDRGYEQYF. The chain uses TRBV7-2 and TRBJ2-7; 10 bases align to TRBD1. The CDR3 is 15 residues long. CDR1 is SGHTA, CDR2 FQGNSA, per germline. Trimming cost V 5 bases and J 3 bases; bases outside gene matches: 7.

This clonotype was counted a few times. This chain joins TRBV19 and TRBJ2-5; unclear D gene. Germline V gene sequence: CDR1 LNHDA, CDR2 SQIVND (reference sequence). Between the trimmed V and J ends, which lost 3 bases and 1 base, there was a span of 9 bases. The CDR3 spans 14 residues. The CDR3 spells CASSISDSQETQYF. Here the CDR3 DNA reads TGTGCCAGTAGTATCTCGGATTCCCAAGAGACCCAGTACTTC.